This T cell receptor beta chain was sequenced for a study of shared clonotypes between healthy human individuals. There are a few counts of this clone. Assay: immunoSEQ multiplex PCR; the TCRdb copy retains only in-frame clones and omits some. The sample includes 900,000 to 1,200,000 clones, 75% to 85% seen only once; the top ten take roughly 0.55%. Each of the donors was a healthy adult who was HIV-negative and had not had a recent acute infection or vaccination. The germline gives CDR1 SQVTM, CDR2 ANQGSEA. Trimming took 6 bases from V and 3 from J, leaving 12 bases between them. The CDR3 consists of 12 residues.

Sequencing was carried out using memory CD4+ T cells from PBMCs. As for subset: CD45RA-negative fraction. The origin of this receptor is a young man in good health. Some clones in this sample may be carry-over from other donors' samples. J is TRBJ2-7 and V is TRBV29-1, with D possibly being TRBD1 (5 bases). The CDR3 bases are TGCAGCGTCAGGGCCAGTTTCTACGAGCAGTACTTC. It encodes CSVRASFYEQYF.